The rows below give T cell receptor beta chains drawn from one sample of a study of T cells in localized non-small cell lung cancer. The repertoire was sequenced with immunoSEQ multiplex PCR; TCRdb's copy has only in-frame clones and lacks some. The sample shows some 17,000 clones, around 90% of them seen only once. Here the sequenced sample was peripheral blood mononuclear cells, taken before any cancer treatment. These receptors were obtained from a woman aged 40-69 years with stage III lung adenocarcinoma. Each CDR3 is given with its conserved first and last residue. Each record gives: J gene, clone size, D gene, V gene, CDR3 protein, CDR3 DNA. A D gene is named only where the DNA matches it firmly. The size field is filled for only some rows; it gives once, few, many or a size class.

>TRBJ1-6|-|-|TRBV30
CAWRGGAVWGSYNSPLHF
TGTGCCTGGAGGGGCGGAGCTGTGTGGGGTTCCTATAATTCACCCCTCCACTTT
>TRBJ1-1|-|-|TRBV9
CASSLRMNTEAFF
TGTGCCAGCTCCCTAAGGATGAACACTGAGGCTTTCTTT
>TRBJ2-7|-|-|TRBV5-6
CASSLRGAVNEQYF
TGTGCCAGCAGCCTCCGGGGGGCGGTCAACGAGCAGTACTTC
>TRBJ2-2|-|-|TRBV10-3
CAHAPRDTGELFF
TGTGCCCACGCGCCCAGAGACACCGGGGAGCTGTTTTTT
>TRBJ2-5|-|-|TRBV5-1
CASTGPQETQYF
TGCGCCAGCACGGGACCTCAAGAGACCCAGTACTTC
>TRBJ1-1|-|-|TRBV7-9
CASSLGGSGPYTEAFF
TGTGCCAGCAGCTTGGGAGGTTCCGGGCCGTACACTGAAGCTTTCTTT
>TRBJ2-1|few|-|TRBV29-1
CSVEDWANEQFF
TGCAGCGTTGAAGATTGGGCGAATGAGCAGTTCTTC
>TRBJ1-1|-|-|TRBV19
CASSIEGGNPNTEAFF
TGTGCCAGTAGTATTGAGGGCGGAAACCCGAACACTGAAGCTTTCTTT
>TRBJ2-3|-|TRBD2|TRBV9
CASSVETSVEGSTDTQYF
TGTGCCAGCAGCGTAGAGACTAGCGTGGAGGGGAGCACAGATACGCAGTATTTT
>TRBJ2-7|-|TRBD1|TRBV5-1
CASSREATGTGTYEQYF
TGCGCCAGCAGCCGAGAAGCTACCGGGACAGGGACCTACGAGCAGTACTTC
>TRBJ2-3|-|-|TRBV19
CASSGSVDTQYF
TGTGCCAGTAGTGGTTCGGTGGATACGCAGTATTTT
>TRBJ2-7|-|-|TRBV27
CASSLRLGYEQYF
TGTGCCAGCAGTCTCAGGCTGGGCTACGAGCAGTACTTC
>TRBJ1-2|-|-|TRBV6-1
CATGLDDYGYTF
TGTGCCACCGGACTGGATGACTATGGCTACACCTTC
>TRBJ1-4|-|-|TRBV7-6
CASSLDQGREKLFF
TGTGCCAGCAGCTTAGACCAGGGGCGAGAAAAACTGTTTTTT
>TRBJ2-7|once|-|TRBV21-1
CASRRASRQYF
TGTGCCAGCAGAAGGGCCTCTCGGCAGTACTTC
>TRBJ2-7|-|-|TRBV4-3
CASSQDWRGGYEQYF
TGCGCCAGCAGCCAAGATTGGCGGGGCGGCTACGAGCAGTACTTC
>TRBJ2-5|-|TRBD1|TRBV15
CATSRGLDRIQETQYF
TGTGCCACCAGCAGAGGTTTGGACAGGATCCAAGAGACCCAGTACTTC
>TRBJ1-1|once|-|TRBV5-1
CASRLWEDTEAFF
TGCGCCAGTAGGTTATGGGAGGACACTGAAGCTTTCTTT
>TRBJ2-5|-|-|TRBV28
CASSFYSDQETQYF
TGTGCCAGCAGTTTCTATAGCGACCAAGAGACCCAGTACTTC
>TRBJ2-7|-|-|TRBV4-2
CASSGRDYEQYF
TGTGCCAGCAGCGGCAGAGATTACGAGCAGTACTTC
>TRBJ1-2|-|-|TRBV28
CASTGIYGYTF
TGTGCCAGCACAGGGATCTATGGCTACACCTTC
>TRBJ1-1|-|-|TRBV28
CASSSPGTRNTEAFF
TGTGCCAGCAGTAGTCCGGGGACCAGGAACACTGAAGCTTTCTTT
>TRBJ2-7|-|-|TRBV2
CASTGGYEQYF
TGTGCCAGCACTGGGGGCTACGAGCAGTACTTC
>TRBJ1-3|-|-|TRBV4-2
CASSQDAGQGTSFRSGNTIYF
TGTGCCAGCAGCCAAGATGCCGGGCAGGGGACGAGCTTTAGATCTGGAAACACCATATATTTT
>TRBJ2-7|-|TRBD2|TRBV5-1
CASRLGTSGISEQYF
TGCGCCAGCAGGTTGGGGACTAGCGGGATTAGCGAGCAGTACTTC
>TRBJ2-1|-|-|TRBV30
CAWRQGSSYNEQFF
TGTGCCTGGAGACAGGGAAGCTCCTACAATGAGCAGTTCTTC
>TRBJ2-4|-|TRBD2|TRBV9
CASSVGLAGWNIQYF
TGTGCCAGCAGCGTAGGACTAGCAGGTTGGAACATTCAGTACTTC
>TRBJ2-3|-|-|TRBV14
CASSQGLGNTQYF
TGTGCCAGCAGCCAAGGTTTAGGGAATACGCAGTATTTT
>TRBJ1-2|-|TRBD1|TRBV27
CASSPRQGYGYTF
TGTGCCAGCAGTCCCCGACAGGGATATGGCTACACCTTC
>TRBJ1-1|once|TRBD1|TRBV19
CASRGVTEAFF
TGTGCCAGCAGGGGGGTCACTGAAGCTTTCTTT
>TRBJ2-5|-|-|TRBV5-1
CASSLSRGGKETQYF
TGCGCCAGCAGCTTGTCGAGGGGGGGTAAAGAGACCCAGTACTTC
>TRBJ2-1|-|-|TRBV7-2
CASSPRGGRGWTNEQFF
TGTGCCAGCAGCCCCCGAGGGGGGCGGGGGTGGACCAATGAGCAGTTCTTC
>TRBJ1-6|-|-|TRBV6-4
CASSDQGGGISPLHF
TGTGCCAGCAGTGACCAAGGGGGAGGGATCTCACCCCTCCACTTT
>TRBJ1-6|-|TRBD1|TRBV6-5
CASRSGTASVSPLHF
TGTGCCAGCAGATCTGGGACAGCCAGTGTTTCACCCCTCCACTTT
>TRBJ1-2|-|TRBD1|TRBV6-1
CASVVDRGDGYTF
TGTGCCAGCGTGGTGGACAGGGGGGATGGCTACACCTTC
>TRBJ2-5|-|TRBD2|TRBV9
CASSLSAGPQETQYF
TGTGCCAGCAGCTTGTCAGCGGGACCTCAAGAGACCCAGTACTTC
>TRBJ1-5|-|-|TRBV19
CASSPWAGSNQPQHF
TGTGCCAGTAGTCCGTGGGCTGGTAGCAATCAGCCCCAGCATTTT
>TRBJ2-1|-|-|TRBV29-1
CSVFGTPGKSSYNEQFF
TGCAGCGTGTTCGGGACACCGGGTAAGAGCTCCTACAATGAGCAGTTCTTC
>TRBJ1-1|-|-|TRBV6-5
CASSYSISGPNTEAFF
TGTGCCAGCAGTTACTCGATCTCCGGACCGAACACTGAAGCTTTCTTT
>TRBJ2-3|-|-|TRBV30
CAWSVEDTQYF
TGTGCCTGGAGTGTGGAAGATACGCAGTATTTT